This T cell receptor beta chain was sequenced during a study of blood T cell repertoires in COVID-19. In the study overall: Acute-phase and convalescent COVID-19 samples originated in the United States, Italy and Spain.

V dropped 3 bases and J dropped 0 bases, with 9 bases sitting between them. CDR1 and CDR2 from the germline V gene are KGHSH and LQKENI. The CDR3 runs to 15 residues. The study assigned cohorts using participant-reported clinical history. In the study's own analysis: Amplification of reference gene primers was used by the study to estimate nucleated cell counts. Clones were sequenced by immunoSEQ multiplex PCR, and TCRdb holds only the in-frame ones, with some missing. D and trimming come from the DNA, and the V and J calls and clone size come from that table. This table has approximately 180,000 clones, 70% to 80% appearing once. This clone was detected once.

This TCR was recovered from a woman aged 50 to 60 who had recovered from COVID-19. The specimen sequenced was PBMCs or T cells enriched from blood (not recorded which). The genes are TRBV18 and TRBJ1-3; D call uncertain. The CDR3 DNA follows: TGTGCCAGCTCACCTACCGAACTCTCTGGAAACACCATATATTTT. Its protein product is CASSPTELSGNTIYF.